The 12 T cell receptor beta chains below come from one sample, sequenced in a study of cytomegalovirus exposure and HLA in healthy donors. Vbeta (60) and Jbeta (13) primers were used in the PCR. The method was immunoSEQ multiplex PCR; TCRdb's version includes in-frame clones alone and lacks a portion of them. Of under 200,000 clones listed, 60% to 80% are singletons. The sequencing input was PBMCs. These TCRs come from a man in his fifties or sixties in good health and CMV-seropositive.

The chain recombines TRBV6-5 with TRBJ2-5; TRBD1 is a possible D gene (7 bases). This CDR3 is 14 amino acids long. From germline, CDR1 is MNHEY and CDR2 SVGAGI. V shed 2 bases and J shed 5 bases, with 12 bases lying between them. CDR3 amino acids: CASSYEAGGETQYF. DNA for the CDR3: TGTGCCAGCAGTTACGAGGCAGGGGGGGAGACCCAGTACTTC.

This clone has only a few counts. V and J are TRBV4-3 and TRBJ2-5, with 7 bases that match TRBD1. The CDR3 spans 16 residues. CDR1 is LGHNA, CDR2 YSLEER, per germline. The ends lost 1 base at V and 5 bases at J; junction bases unmatched: 10. CDR3 in amino acids: CASSQGETGVQETQYF. The CDR3 nucleotides read TGCGCCAGCAGCCAAGGGGAAACAGGGGTTCAGGAGACCCAGTACTTC.

The chain employs TRBV6-1 and TRBJ2-3; possible D gene TRBD1, 6 bases. Germline values: CDR1 MNHNS, CDR2 SASEGT. V was clipped by 7 bases and J by 4 bases, with 15 bases between them. This CDR3 has 14 amino acids. CDR3 loop: CASNEQGGPDTQYF. CDR3 nucleotide sequence: TGTGCCAGCAACGAACAGGGTGGGCCAGATACGCAGTATTTT.

The rearrangement links TRBV14 to TRBJ2-1; 8 positions agree with TRBD2. Germline V gene lookup returns CDR1 SGHDN and CDR2 FVKESK. V lost 7 bases, J lost 6 bases, and 11 bases stayed unmatched. The CDR3 length is 15 residues. CDR3 in amino acids: CASNLYGGAFNEQFF. CDR3 nucleotides: TGTGCCAGCAATCTGTACGGGGGGGCCTTCAATGAGCAGTTCTTC.

This chain joins TRBV6-4 and TRBJ1-2, with 9 positions matching TRBD1. The V segment lost 0 bases and the J segment 5 bases; nucleotides outside the gene matches: 4. The germline V gene encodes CDR1 MRHNA and CDR2 SNTAGT. This CDR3 contains 15 residues. The CDR3 region has the DNA TGTGCCAGCAGTGACTCCGCGGGACAGGGATATGGCTACACCTTC. Amino acid sequence: CASSDSAGQGYGYTF.

V gene TRBV6-1 combines with J gene TRBJ2-2; D unresolved. Germline assignment: CDR1 MNHNS and CDR2 SASEGT. The CDR3 sequence is 13 residues long. V was shortened by 2 bases and J by 4 bases, with 5 bases between the two germline ends. CDR3 bases: TGTGCCAGCAGTGAATCTACCACCGGGGAGCTGTTTTTT. This translates into CASSESTTGELFF.

The rearrangement links TRBV9 to TRBJ1-1, with TRBD1 matching over 9 bases. The junction had 3 bases not matched to a gene; V was cut back by 2 bases and J by 1 base. Germline V CDR1 and CDR2: SGDLS, YYNGEE. The CDR3 runs to 15 residues. The CDR3 nucleotides are TGTGCCAGCAGCGTGGACAGGGGTAAGAACACTGAAGCTTTCTTT. Its translation is CASSVDRGKNTEAFF.

The J gene is TRBJ1-1, the V gene TRBV6-6; D is possibly TRBD1 (6 bases). CDR1 and CDR2 from the germline V gene are MNHNY and SVGAGI (reference sequence). V lost 5 bases, J lost 6 bases, and 19 bases lay in between. The CDR3 is 15 residues long. CDR3 loop: CASSEGEGDTSEAFF. In nucleotides, the CDR3 is TGTGCCAGCAGTGAGGGTGAGGGGGACACCTCTGAAGCTTTCTTT.

The V gene is TRBV7-2, the J gene TRBJ1-5; the D is unclear. The ends were cut back, 0 bases at V and 7 bases at J, with 16 bases in the middle. Germline values: CDR1 SGHTA, CDR2 FQGNSA. The CDR3 is made up of 16 amino acids. CDR3 in DNA: TGTGCCAGCAGCTTAGCAGAGGCAGATTTTGACCAGCCCCAGCATTTT. This gives the protein CASSLAEADFDQPQHF. Filled out from reference TRBV7-2 and TRBJ1-5, the complete variable domain reads GAGVSQSPSNKVTEKGKDVELRCDPISGHTALYWYRQSLGQGLEFLIYFQGNSAPDKSGLPSDRFSAERTGGSVSTLTIQRTQQEDSAVYLCASSLAEADFDQPQHFGDGTRLSIL.

The sample holds a few counts of this clone. The chain links TRBV6-5 to TRBJ1-1; D may be TRBD1 (5 bases). Germline V gives CDR1 MNHEY, CDR2 SVGAGI. V lost 4 bases to trimming and J lost 11 bases, with 11 bases between them. This CDR3 has 11 amino acids. The CDR3 DNA is TGTGCCAGCAGTTCACCAGGGAGGGCTTTCTTT. It translates to CASSSPGRAFF.

CDR3 loop: CASSPGQAETQYF. In DNA, the CDR3 is TGTGCCAGCTCCCCGGGACAGGCAGAGACCCAGTACTTC. The chain couples TRBV18 to TRBJ2-5, with 8 bases matching TRBD1. Germline CDR1 KGHSH, CDR2 LQKENI. The ends lost 6 bases at V and 4 bases at J; junction bases unmatched: 4. This CDR3 has 13 amino acids. The whole variable domain, filled in from reference TRBV18 and TRBJ2-5, reads NAGVMQNPRHLVRRRGQEARLRCSPMKGHSHVYWYRQLPEEGLKFMVYLQKENIIDESGMPKERFSAEFPKEGPSILRIQQVVRGDSAAYFCASSPGQAETQYFGPGTRLLVL.

The rearrangement uses TRBV7-7 and TRBJ2-2; 13 nucleotides line up with TRBD2. Germline V lookup: CDR1 SSHAT, CDR2 FNYEAQ (reference sequence). The CDR3 spans 18 residues. V shed 0 bases, J shed 0 bases, and the junction held 1 base outside the gene matches. CDR3 coding DNA: TGTGCCAGCAGCTTAGCACTAGCGGGGGGGGCGAACACCGGGGAGCTGTTTTTT. Encoded protein: CASSLALAGGANTGELFF. Drawing the rest from reference TRBV7-7 and TRBJ2-2, the complete variable domain is GAGVSQSPRYKVTKRGQDVTLRCDPISSHATLYWYQQALGQGPEFLTYFNYEAQPDKSGLPSDRFSAERPEGSISTLTIQRTEQRDSAMYRCASSLALAGGANTGELFFGEGSRLTVL.